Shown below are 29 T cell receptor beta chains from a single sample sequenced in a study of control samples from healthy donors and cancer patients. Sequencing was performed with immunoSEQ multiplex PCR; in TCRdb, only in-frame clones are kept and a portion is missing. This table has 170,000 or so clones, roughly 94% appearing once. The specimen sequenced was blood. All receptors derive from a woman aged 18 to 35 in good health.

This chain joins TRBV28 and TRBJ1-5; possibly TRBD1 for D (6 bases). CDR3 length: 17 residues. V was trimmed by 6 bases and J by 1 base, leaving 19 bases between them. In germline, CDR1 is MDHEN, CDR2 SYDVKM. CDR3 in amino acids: CASSPLGQTWSNQPQHF. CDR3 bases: TGTGCCAGCAGCCCACTTGGACAGACTTGGAGCAATCAGCCCCAGCATTTT.

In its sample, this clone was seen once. Here the CDR3 reads CASSQELAPYNEQFF. CDR3 DNA: TGCGCCAGCAGCCAAGAACTAGCCCCCTACAATGAGCAGTTCTTC. V usage is TRBV4-1 and J usage is TRBJ2-1, with TRBD2 as a possible D gene (6 bases). This CDR3 spans 15 amino acids. V dropped 0 bases and J dropped 2 bases, with 8 bases sitting between them. CDR1 is MGHRA and CDR2 is YSYEKL in the germline V gene.

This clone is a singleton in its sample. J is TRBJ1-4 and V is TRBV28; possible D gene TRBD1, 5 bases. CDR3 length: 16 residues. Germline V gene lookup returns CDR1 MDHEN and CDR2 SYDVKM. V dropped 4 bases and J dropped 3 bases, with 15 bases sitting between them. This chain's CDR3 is CASSSRQGLSNEKLFF. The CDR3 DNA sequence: TGTGCCAGCAGTTCCCGCCAGGGTTTGTCTAATGAAAAACTGTTTTTT. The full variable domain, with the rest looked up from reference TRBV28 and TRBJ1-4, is DVKVTQSSRYLVKRTGEKVFLECVQDMDHENMFWYRQDPGLGLRLIYFSYDVKMKEKGDIPEGYSVSREKKERFSLILESASTNQTSMYLCASSSRQGLSNEKLFFGSGTQLSVL.

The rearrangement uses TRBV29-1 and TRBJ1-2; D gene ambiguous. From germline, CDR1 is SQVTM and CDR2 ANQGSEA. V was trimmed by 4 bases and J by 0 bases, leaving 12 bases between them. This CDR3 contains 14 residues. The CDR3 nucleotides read TGCAGCGTTGGATATAGGGCTTCTAACTATGGCTACACCTTC. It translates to CSVGYRASNYGYTF.

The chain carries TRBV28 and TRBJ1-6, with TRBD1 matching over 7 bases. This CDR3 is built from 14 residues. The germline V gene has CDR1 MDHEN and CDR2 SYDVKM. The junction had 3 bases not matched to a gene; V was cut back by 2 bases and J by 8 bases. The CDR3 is CASSLKGAYSPLHF. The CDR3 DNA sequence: TGTGCCAGCAGTTTAAAGGGGGCTTATTCACCCCTCCACTTT.

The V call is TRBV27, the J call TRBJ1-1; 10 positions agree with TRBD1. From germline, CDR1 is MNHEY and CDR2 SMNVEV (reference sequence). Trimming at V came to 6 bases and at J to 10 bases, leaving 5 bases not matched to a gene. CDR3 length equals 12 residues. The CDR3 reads CASRYDRGPAFF. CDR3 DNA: TGTGCCAGCAGATACGACAGGGGGCCAGCTTTCTTT.

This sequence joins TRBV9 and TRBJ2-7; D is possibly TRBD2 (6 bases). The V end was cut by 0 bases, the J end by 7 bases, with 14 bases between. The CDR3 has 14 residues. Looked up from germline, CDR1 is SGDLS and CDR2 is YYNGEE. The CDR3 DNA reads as TGTGCCAGCAGCGTAGGAAGGAGGGGTGGTGAGCAGTACTTC. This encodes CASSVGRRGGEQYF. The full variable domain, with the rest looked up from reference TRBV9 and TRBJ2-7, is DSGVTQTPKHLITATGQRVTLRCSPRSGDLSVYWYQQSLDQGLQFLIQYYNGEERAKGNILERFSAQQFPDLHSELNLSSLELGDSALYFCASSVGRRGGEQYFGPGTRLTVT.

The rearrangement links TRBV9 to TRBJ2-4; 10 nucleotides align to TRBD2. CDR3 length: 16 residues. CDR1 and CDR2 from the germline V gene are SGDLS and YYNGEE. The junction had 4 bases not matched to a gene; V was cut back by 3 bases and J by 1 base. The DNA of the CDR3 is TGTGCCAGCAGCGCTAGCGGGGGCCCCGCCAAAAACATTCAGTACTTC. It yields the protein CASSASGGPAKNIQYF.

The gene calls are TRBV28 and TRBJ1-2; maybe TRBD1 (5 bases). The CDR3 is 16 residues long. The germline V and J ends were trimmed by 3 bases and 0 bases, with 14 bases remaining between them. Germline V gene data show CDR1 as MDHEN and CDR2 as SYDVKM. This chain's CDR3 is CASSFGGIAANYGYTF. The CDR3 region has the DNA TGTGCCAGCAGTTTTGGGGGGATCGCAGCTAACTATGGCTACACCTTC.

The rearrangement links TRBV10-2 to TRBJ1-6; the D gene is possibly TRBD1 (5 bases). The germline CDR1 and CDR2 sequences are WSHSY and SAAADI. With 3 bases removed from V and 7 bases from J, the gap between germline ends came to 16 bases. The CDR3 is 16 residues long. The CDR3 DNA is TGCGCCAGCAGTGAAGGGGCGGGAGATGAGAATTCACCCCTCCACTTT. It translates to CASSEGAGDENSPLHF.

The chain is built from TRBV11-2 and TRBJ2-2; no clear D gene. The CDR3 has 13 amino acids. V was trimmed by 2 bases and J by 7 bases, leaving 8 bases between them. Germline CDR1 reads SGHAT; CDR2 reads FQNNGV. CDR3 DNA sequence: TGTGCCAGCAGCTTATGGGAAGTCGGGGAGCTGTTTTTT. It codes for CASSLWEVGELFF.

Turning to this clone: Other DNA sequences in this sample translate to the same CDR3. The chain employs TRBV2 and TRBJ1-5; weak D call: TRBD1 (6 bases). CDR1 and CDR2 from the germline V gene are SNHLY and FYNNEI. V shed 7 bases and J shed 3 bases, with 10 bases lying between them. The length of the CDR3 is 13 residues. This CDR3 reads CASTRDTNQPQHF. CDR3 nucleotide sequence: TGTGCCAGCACCCGGGACACCAATCAGCCCCAGCATTTT.

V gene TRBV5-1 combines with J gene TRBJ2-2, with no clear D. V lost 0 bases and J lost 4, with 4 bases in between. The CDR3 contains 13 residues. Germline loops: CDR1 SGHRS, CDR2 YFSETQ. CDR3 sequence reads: CASSLATTGELFF. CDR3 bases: TGCGCCAGCAGCTTGGCGACCACCGGGGAGCTGTTTTTT.

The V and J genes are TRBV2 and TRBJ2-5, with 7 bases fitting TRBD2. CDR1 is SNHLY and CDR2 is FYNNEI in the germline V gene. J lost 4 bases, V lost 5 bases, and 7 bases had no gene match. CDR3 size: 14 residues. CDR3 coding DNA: TGTGCCAGCAGTAGAGACAGCGGGGTAGAGACCCAGTACTTC. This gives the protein CASSRDSGVETQYF.

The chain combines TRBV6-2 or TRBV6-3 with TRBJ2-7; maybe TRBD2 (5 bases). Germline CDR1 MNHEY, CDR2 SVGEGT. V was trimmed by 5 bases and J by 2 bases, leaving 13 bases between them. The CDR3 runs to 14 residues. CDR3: CASSVGAATYEQYF. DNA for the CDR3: TGTGCCAGCAGTGTGGGAGCCGCTACCTACGAGCAGTACTTC.

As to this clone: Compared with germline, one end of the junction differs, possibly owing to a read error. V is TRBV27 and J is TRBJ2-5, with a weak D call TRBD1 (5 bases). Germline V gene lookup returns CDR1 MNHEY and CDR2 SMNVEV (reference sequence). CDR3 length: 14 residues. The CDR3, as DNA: TGTGCCAGCAGTTTAATGGGGCAGCAAGGGACCCAGTACTTC. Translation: CASSLMGQQGTQYF.

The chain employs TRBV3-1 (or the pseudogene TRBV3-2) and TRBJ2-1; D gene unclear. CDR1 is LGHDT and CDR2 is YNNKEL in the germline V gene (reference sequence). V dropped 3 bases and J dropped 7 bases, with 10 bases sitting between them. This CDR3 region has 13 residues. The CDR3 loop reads CASSQAVGNEQFF. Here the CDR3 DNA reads TGTGCCAGCAGCCAGGCAGTAGGGAATGAGCAGTTCTTC.

CDR3 region: CASEAGGTEAFF. CDR3 sequence (DNA): TGTGCCAGCGAGGCGGGAGGAACTGAAGCTTTCTTT. The chain carries TRBV13 and TRBJ1-1; D remains ambiguous. The V gene's germline CDR1 is PRHDT and CDR2 FYEKMQ (reference sequence). The V end was cut by 8 bases, the J end by 5 bases, with 12 bases between. CDR3 length equals 12 residues.

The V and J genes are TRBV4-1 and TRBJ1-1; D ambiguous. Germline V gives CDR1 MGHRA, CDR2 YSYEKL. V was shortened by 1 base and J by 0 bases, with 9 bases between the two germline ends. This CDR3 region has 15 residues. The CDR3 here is CASSQVLVMNTEAFF. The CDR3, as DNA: TGCGCCAGCAGCCAAGTACTGGTGATGAACACTGAAGCTTTCTTT.

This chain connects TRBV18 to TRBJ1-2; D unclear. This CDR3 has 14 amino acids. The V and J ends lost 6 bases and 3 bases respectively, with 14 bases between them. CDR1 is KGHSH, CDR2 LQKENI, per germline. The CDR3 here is CASSSPQVYYGYTF. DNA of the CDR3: TGTGCCAGCTCGTCGCCCCAGGTCTACTATGGCTACACCTTC.

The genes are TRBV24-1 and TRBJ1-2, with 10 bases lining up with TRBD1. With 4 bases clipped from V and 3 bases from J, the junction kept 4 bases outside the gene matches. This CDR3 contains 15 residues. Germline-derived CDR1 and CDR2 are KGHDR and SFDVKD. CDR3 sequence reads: CATSDAGQGDYGYTF. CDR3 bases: TGTGCCACCAGTGACGCCGGACAGGGGGACTATGGCTACACCTTC.

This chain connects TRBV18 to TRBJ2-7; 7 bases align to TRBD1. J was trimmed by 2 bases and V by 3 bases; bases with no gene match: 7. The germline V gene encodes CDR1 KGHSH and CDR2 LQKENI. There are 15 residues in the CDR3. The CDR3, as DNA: TGTGCCAGCTCACCCAACAGGGGTTTCACCTACGAGCAGTACTTC. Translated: CASSPNRGFTYEQYF.

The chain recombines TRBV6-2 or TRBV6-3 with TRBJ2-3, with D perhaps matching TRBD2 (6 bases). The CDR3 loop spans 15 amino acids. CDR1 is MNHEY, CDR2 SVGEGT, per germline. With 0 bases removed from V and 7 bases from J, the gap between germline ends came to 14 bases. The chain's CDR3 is CASSYSRAEGNTQYF. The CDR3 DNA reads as TGTGCCAGCAGTTACTCGAGAGCGGAGGGGAATACGCAGTATTTT.

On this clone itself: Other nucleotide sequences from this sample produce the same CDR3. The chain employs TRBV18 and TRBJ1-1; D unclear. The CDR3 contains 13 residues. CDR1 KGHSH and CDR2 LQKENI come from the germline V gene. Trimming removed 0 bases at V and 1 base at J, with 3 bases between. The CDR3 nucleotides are TGTGCCAGCTCACCACCGCCGAACACTGAAGCTTTCTTT. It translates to CASSPPPNTEAFF.

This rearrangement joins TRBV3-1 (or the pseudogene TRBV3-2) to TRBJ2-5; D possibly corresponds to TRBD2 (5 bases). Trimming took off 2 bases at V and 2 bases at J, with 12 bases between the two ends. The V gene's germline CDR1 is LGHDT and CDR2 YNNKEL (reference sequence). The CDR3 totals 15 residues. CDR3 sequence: CASSQLTDFQETQYF. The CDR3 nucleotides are TGTGCCAGCAGCCAATTAACGGACTTTCAAGAGACCCAGTACTTC.

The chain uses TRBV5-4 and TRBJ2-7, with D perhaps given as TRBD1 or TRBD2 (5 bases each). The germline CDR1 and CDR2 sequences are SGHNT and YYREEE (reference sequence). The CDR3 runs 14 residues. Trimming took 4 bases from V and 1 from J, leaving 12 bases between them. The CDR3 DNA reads TGTGCCAGCAGCGGCCGGGACGGATCCTACGAGCAGTACTTC. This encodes CASSGRDGSYEQYF. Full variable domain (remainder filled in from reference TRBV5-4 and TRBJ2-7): ETGVTQSPTHLIKTRGQQVTLRCSSQSGHNTVSWYQQALGQGPQFIFQYYREEENGRGNFPPRFSGLQFPNYSSELNVNALELDDSALYLCASSGRDGSYEQYFGPGTRLTVT.

In nucleotides, the CDR3 is TGTGCCAGCAGTCTCTTCCCCGAGCAGTACTTC. It yields the protein CASSLFPEQYF. The chain uses TRBV2 and TRBJ2-7; D remains ambiguous. Between the trimmed V and J ends, which lost 5 bases and 6 bases, there was a span of 8 bases. CDR1 and CDR2 from the germline V gene are SNHLY and FYNNEI. This CDR3 is 11 amino acids long.

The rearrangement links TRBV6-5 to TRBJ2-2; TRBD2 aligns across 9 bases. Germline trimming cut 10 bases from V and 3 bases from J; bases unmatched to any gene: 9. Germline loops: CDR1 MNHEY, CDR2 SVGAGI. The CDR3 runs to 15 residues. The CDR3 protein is CAIRREGRDTGELFF. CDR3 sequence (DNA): TGTGCCATTCGGCGGGAGGGGCGGGACACCGGGGAGCTGTTTTTT.

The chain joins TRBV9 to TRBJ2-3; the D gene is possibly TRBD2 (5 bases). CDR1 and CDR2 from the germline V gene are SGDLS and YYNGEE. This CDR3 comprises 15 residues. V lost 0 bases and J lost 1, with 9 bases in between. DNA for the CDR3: TGTGCCAGCAGCGTAGCGGGGATTGGCACAGATACGCAGTATTTT. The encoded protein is CASSVAGIGTDTQYF. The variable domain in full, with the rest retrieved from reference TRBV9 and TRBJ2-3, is DSGVTQTPKHLITATGQRVTLRCSPRSGDLSVYWYQQSLDQGLQFLIQYYNGEERAKGNILERFSAQQFPDLHSELNLSSLELGDSALYFCASSVAGIGTDTQYFGPGTRLTVL.